These T cell receptor beta chains were read from a single sample in a study of technical replicates of blood from a few donors. TCRdb's copy holds only in-frame clones and misses some; the assay was immunoSEQ multiplex PCR. Among approximately 88,000 clones listed, 94% were seen once. Sequencing was performed on T cells isolated from PBMCs. The source is a human donor in good health. Each CDR3 is given with its conserved first and last residue. Fields, in order: clone size, J gene, D gene, V gene, CDR3 protein, CDR3 DNA. A D gene is named only where the DNA matches it firmly. The size entry is marked missing in some rows and otherwise reads once, few, many or a size class.

size: NA; J: TRBJ1-1; D: NA; V: TRBV19; CDR3: CASSYRANTEAFF; DNA: TGTGCCAGTAGTTATCGAGCGAACACTGAAGCTTTCTTT
size: NA; J: TRBJ2-7; D: NA; V: TRBV9; CDR3: CASSVADDSSSYEQYF; DNA: TGTGCCAGCAGCGTAGCTGATGACAGCAGCTCCTACGAGCAGTACTTC
size: NA; J: TRBJ1-2; D: NA; V: TRBV19; CDR3: CATYPRAGVGGYTF; DNA: TGTGCCACTTACCCCAGGGCTGGGGTTGGTGGCTACACCTTC
size: NA; J: TRBJ2-5; D: NA; V: TRBV15; CDR3: CATSYQETQYF; DNA: TGTGCCACCAGTTATCAAGAGACCCAGTACTTC
size: NA; J: TRBJ1-1; D: NA; V: TRBV7-6; CDR3: CASSLLNTEAFF; DNA: TGTGCCAGCAGCCTTTTGAACACTGAAGCTTTCTTT
size: NA; J: TRBJ2-1; D: NA; V: TRBV6-4; CDR3: CASSIIRGNEQFF; DNA: TGTGCCAGCAGTATTATTAGGGGCAATGAGCAGTTCTTC
size: once; J: TRBJ2-2; D: TRBD2; V: TRBV30; CDR3: CAWSGLLAGQVTGELFF; DNA: TGTGCCTGGAGCGGACTACTAGCGGGGCAGGTCACCGGGGAGCTGTTTTTT
size: NA; J: TRBJ1-2; D: TRBD1; V: TRBV5-1; CDR3: CASSSDSDRLYGYTF; DNA: TGCGCCAGCAGCTCAGACTCGGACAGGCTCTATGGCTACACCTTC
size: NA; J: TRBJ2-1; D: TRBD1; V: TRBV28; CDR3: CASSYSRRGPRYNEQFF; DNA: TGTGCCAGCAGTTATTCTCGCAGGGGGCCTAGGTACAATGAGCAGTTCTTC
size: once; J: TRBJ1-5; D: TRBD1; V: TRBV13; CDR3: CASSFSPPGGYSNQPQHF; DNA: TGTGCCAGCAGCTTCTCGCCCCCAGGGGGATATAGTAATCAGCCCCAGCATTTT
size: NA; J: TRBJ2-2; D: TRBD1; V: TRBV29-1; CDR3: CSATGQGGRGELFF; DNA: TGCAGCGCCACCGGACAGGGGGGTAGGGGGGAGCTGTTTTTT
size: NA; J: TRBJ2-7; D: TRBD1; V: TRBV6-5; CDR3: CASWTGGRYEQYF; DNA: TGTGCCAGCTGGACAGGGGGCAGGTACGAGCAGTACTTC
size: few; J: TRBJ1-1; D: TRBD1; V: TRBV27; CDR3: CASSQGGTGGGGNTEAFF; DNA: TGTGCCAGCAGTCAAGGTGGGACAGGGGGAGGGGGGAACACTGAAGCTTTCTTT
size: once; J: TRBJ2-7; D: TRBD1; V: TRBV19; CDR3: CASSIVVGQGHEQYF; DNA: TGTGCCAGTAGTATAGTAGTCGGACAGGGACACGAGCAGTACTTC
size: NA; J: TRBJ2-4; D: NA; V: TRBV6-5; CDR3: CASSYGQRLAKNIQYF; DNA: TGTGCCAGCAGTTACGGTCAGCGACTAGCCAAAAACATTCAGTACTTC
size: NA; J: TRBJ2-1; D: NA; V: TRBV28; CDR3: CASSLRASFGGKQFF; DNA: TGTGCCAGCAGTCTCCGGGCCTCCTTTGGAGGGAAGCAGTTCTTC
size: NA; J: TRBJ1-6; D: TRBD1; V: TRBV11-2; CDR3: CASSSTGQGANSPLHF; DNA: TGTGCCAGCAGCTCCACAGGACAGGGGGCGAATTCACCCCTCCACTTT
size: NA; J: TRBJ2-7; D: NA; V: TRBV7-2; CDR3: CASSRGGGLNYEQYF; DNA: TGTGCCAGCAGCCGAGGGGGGGGCTTGAACTACGAGCAGTACTTC
size: NA; J: TRBJ2-2; D: TRBD1; V: TRBV7-9; CDR3: CASSSRQGNTGELFF; DNA: TGTGCCAGCAGCTCGCGACAGGGAAACACCGGGGAGCTGTTTTTT
size: NA; J: TRBJ1-6; D: TRBD1; V: TRBV27; CDR3: CASRTGLNSPLHF; DNA: TGTGCCAGCAGGACAGGGCTTAATTCACCCCTCCACTTT
size: NA; J: TRBJ1-2; D: TRBD1; V: TRBV4-1; CDR3: CASSQPGQQGSRRGYTF; DNA: TGCGCCAGCAGCCAACCGGGACAACAGGGGAGTAGGCGAGGCTACACCTTC
size: NA; J: TRBJ2-2; D: TRBD2; V: TRBV7-8; CDR3: CASSLVWLAGGINTGELFF; DNA: TGTGCCAGCAGCTTAGTTTGGCTAGCGGGGGGGATAAACACCGGGGAGCTGTTTTTT
size: NA; J: TRBJ1-2; D: NA; V: TRBV9; CDR3: CASSVAPGVLYGYTF; DNA: TGTGCCAGCAGCGTAGCACCCGGGGTACTTTATGGCTACACCTTC
size: NA; J: TRBJ2-7; D: TRBD2; V: TRBV6-5; CDR3: CASSSPRGGLYEQYF; DNA: TGTGCCAGCAGTTCCCCTCGGGGGGGACTTTACGAGCAGTACTTC
size: once; J: TRBJ1-4; D: NA; V: TRBV5-1; CDR3: CASSLRGFYPSTNEKLFF; DNA: TGCGCCAGCAGCCTCCGCGGTTTCTACCCCTCAACTAATGAAAAACTGTTTTTT
size: NA; J: TRBJ1-5; D: NA; V: TRBV19; CDR3: CASSIDVPRSRRSGNQPQHF; DNA: TGTGCCAGTAGTATAGATGTCCCCCGGAGCCGAAGGAGCGGCAATCAGCCCCAGCATTTT
size: NA; J: TRBJ2-3; D: NA; V: TRBV15; CDR3: CATSSTAGTQYF; DNA: TGTGCCACCAGCAGCACGGCGGGGACGCAGTATTTT
size: NA; J: TRBJ1-1; D: NA; V: TRBV5-4; CDR3: CASSSRQHTEAFF; DNA: TGTGCCAGCAGCTCCCGACAGCACACTGAAGCTTTCTTT
size: NA; J: TRBJ2-7; D: TRBD1; V: TRBV28; CDR3: CASSLYGQGNPIEQYF; DNA: TGTGCCAGCAGTTTATACGGACAGGGCAATCCCATCGAGCAGTACTTC
size: NA; J: TRBJ1-3; D: NA; V: TRBV13; CDR3: CASSSGQTLSGNTIYF; DNA: TGTGCCAGCAGCTCAGGACAGACCCTTTCTGGAAACACCATATATTTT
size: NA; J: TRBJ2-7; D: TRBD2; V: TRBV10-1; CDR3: CASSESPSGTSSF; DNA: TGCGCCAGCAGTGAGTCCCCCAGCGGGACCTCTTCGTTC
size: few; J: TRBJ1-6; D: TRBD1; V: TRBV6-6; CDR3: CASRAQGARSPLHF; DNA: TGTGCCAGCAGAGCACAGGGGGCTCGATCACCCCTCCACTTT
size: NA; J: TRBJ2-7; D: TRBD2; V: TRBV11-2; CDR3: CASSLDALAGRDEQYF; DNA: TGTGCCAGCAGCTTAGATGCTCTAGCGGGAAGGGACGAGCAGTACTTC
size: NA; J: TRBJ2-1; D: TRBD2; V: TRBV2; CDR3: CASAKLAGGGLEQFF; DNA: TGTGCCAGCGCTAAGCTAGCGGGAGGCGGACTTGAGCAGTTCTTC
size: NA; J: TRBJ2-7; D: TRBD2; V: TRBV7-9; CDR3: CASSLGLAGGPVAYEQYF; DNA: TGTGCCAGCAGTTTAGGACTAGCGGGAGGGCCTGTTGCCTACGAGCAGTACTTC
size: NA; J: TRBJ1-5; D: TRBD1; V: TRBV7-7; CDR3: CASSLARGQNQPQHF; DNA: TGTGCTAGCAGCTTAGCGCGGGGACAGAATCAGCCCCAGCATTTT
size: NA; J: TRBJ1-1; D: NA; V: TRBV7-9; CDR3: CASSLSAAMNTEAFF; DNA: TGTGCCAGCAGCTTAAGTGCGGCAATGAACACTGAAGCTTTCTTT
size: NA; J: TRBJ2-5; D: TRBD1; V: TRBV15; CDR3: CATSRDRGQQETQYF; DNA: TGTGCCACCAGCAGAGATCGGGGACAGCAAGAGACCCAGTACTTC
size: NA; J: TRBJ1-1; D: NA; V: TRBV6-5; CDR3: CASSYSYGVNTEAFF; DNA: TGTGCCAGCAGTTACTCGTACGGTGTGAACACTGAAGCTTTCTTT
size: NA; J: TRBJ1-1; D: TRBD1; V: TRBV29-1; CDR3: CSVEMTGGSAEAFF; DNA: TGCAGCGTTGAGATGACAGGGGGTTCGGCTGAAGCTTTCTTT
size: NA; J: TRBJ2-5; D: TRBD1; V: TRBV7-7; CDR3: CASSKTFRQGGETQYF; DNA: TGTGCCAGCAGCAAGACCTTCAGACAGGGGGGGGAGACCCAGTACTTC
size: NA; J: TRBJ2-7; D: NA; V: TRBV4-1; CDR3: CASSQVFQGSEQYF; DNA: TGCGCCAGCAGCCAAGTGTTCCAGGGAAGCGAGCAGTACTTC